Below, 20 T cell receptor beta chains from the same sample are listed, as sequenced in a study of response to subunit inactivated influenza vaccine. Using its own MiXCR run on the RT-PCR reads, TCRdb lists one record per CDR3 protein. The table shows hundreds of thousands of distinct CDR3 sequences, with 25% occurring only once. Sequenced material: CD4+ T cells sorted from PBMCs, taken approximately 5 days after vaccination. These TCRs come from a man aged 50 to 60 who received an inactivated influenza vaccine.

For the CDR3, the DNA is TGTGCCTGGAGCAATCGGACCCCCGGTACCCAGTACTTC. Residues: CAWSNRTPGTQYF. J is TRBJ2-5 and V is TRBV30; D gene uncertain. With 3 bases removed from V and 8 bases from J, the gap between germline ends came to 16 bases. The CDR3 loop spans 13 amino acids. Germline CDR1 and CDR2: GTSNPN and SVGIG (reference sequence).

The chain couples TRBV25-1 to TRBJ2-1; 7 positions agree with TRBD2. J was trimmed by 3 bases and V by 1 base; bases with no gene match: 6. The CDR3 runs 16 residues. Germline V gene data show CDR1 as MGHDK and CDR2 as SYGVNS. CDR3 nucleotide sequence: TGTGCCAGCAGTGAATTTGCGGGCGGGAGCTACAATGAGCAGTTCTTC. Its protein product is CASSEFAGGSYNEQFF.

CDR3: CAIRAGDPDTQYF. The CDR3, as DNA: TGTGCCATCAGGGCAGGGGACCCAGATACGCAGTATTTT. The chain links TRBV10-3 to TRBJ2-3, with a tentative D call TRBD1 (6 bases). Germline CDR1 reads ENHRY; CDR2 reads SYGVKD. This CDR3 region has 13 residues. V was trimmed by 6 bases and J by 4 bases, leaving 11 bases between them.

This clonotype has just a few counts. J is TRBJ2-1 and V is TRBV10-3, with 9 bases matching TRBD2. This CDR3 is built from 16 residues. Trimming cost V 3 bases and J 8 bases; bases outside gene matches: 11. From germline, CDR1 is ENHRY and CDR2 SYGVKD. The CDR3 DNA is TGTGCCATCAGTGACCCCGGGGGAGCGGGGGGCGATGAGCAGTTCTTC. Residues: CAISDPGGAGGDEQFF.

The CDR3 here is CASSGGTRTDTQYF. The CDR3, as DNA: TGCGCCAGCAGCGGAGGAACCCGCACAGATACGCAGTATTTT. The chain has TRBV5-1 and TRBJ2-3, with D possibly being TRBD2 (5 bases). This CDR3 spans 14 amino acids. In germline, CDR1 is SGHRS, CDR2 YFSETQ. The V gene lost 4 bases and the J gene lost 1 base, with 10 bases spanning the gap.

CDR3 nucleotide sequence: TGCAGCGTTGAAAGCCGACAGTTAGCCAAAAACATTCAGTACTTC. It specifies CSVESRQLAKNIQYF. The chain combines TRBV29-1 with TRBJ2-4, with D perhaps TRBD1 (5 bases). Trimming took 2 bases from V and 0 from J, leaving 11 bases between them. CDR3 size: 15 residues. The germline gives CDR1 SQVTM, CDR2 ANQGSEA.

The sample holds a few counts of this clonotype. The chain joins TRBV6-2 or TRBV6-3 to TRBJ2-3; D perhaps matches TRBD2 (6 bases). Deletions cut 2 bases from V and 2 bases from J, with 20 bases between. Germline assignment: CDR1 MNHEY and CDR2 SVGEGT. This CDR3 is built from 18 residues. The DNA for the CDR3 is TGTGCCAGCAGTTACCGTTGGGAGGCGGAGCTATTCACAGATACGCAGTATTTT. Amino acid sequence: CASSYRWEAELFTDTQYF.

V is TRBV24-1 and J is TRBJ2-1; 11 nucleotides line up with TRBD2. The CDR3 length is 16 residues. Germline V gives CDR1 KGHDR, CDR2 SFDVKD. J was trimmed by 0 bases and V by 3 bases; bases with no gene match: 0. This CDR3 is CATSDGLAGSYNEQFF. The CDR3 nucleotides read TGTGCCACCAGTGATGGACTAGCGGGCTCCTACAATGAGCAGTTCTTC.

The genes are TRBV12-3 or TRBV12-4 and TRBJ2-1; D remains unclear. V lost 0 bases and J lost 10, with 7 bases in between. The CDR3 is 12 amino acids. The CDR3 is CASSLARSEQFF. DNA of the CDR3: TGTGCCAGCAGTTTAGCCAGGTCAGAGCAGTTCTTC.

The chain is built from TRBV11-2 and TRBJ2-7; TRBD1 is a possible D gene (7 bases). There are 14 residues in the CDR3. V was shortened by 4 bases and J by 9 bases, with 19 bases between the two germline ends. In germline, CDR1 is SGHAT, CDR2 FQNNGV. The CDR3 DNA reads TGTGCCAGCAGCTCAGGAGGGGGCCCGTCGTGGCAGTACTTC. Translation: CASSSGGGPSWQYF. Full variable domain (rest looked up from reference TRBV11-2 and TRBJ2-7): EAGVAQSPRYKIIEKRQSVAFWCNPISGHATLYWYQQILGQGPKLLIQFQNNGVVDDSQLPKDRFSAERLKGVDSTLKIQPAKLEDSAVYLCASSSGGGPSWQYFGPGTRLTVT.

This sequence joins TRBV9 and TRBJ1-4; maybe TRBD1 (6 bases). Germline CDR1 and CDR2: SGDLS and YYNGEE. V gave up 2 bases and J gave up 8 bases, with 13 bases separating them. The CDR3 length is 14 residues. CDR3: CASSVSGVGEKLFF. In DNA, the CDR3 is TGTGCCAGCAGCGTGTCAGGGGTAGGGGAAAAACTGTTTTTT.

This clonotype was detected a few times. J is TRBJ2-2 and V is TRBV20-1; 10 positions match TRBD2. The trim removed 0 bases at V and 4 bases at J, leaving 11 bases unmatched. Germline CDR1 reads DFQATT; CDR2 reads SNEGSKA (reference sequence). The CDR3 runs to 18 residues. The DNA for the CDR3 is TGCAGTGCTAGAGATTGGGCTAGCGGGAGTCGTGGCACCGGGGAGCTGTTTTTT. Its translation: CSARDWASGSRGTGELFF.

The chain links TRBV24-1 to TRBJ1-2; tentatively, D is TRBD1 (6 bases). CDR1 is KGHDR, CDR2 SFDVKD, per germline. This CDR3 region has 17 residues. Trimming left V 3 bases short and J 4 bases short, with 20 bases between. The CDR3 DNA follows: TGTGCCACCAGTGATACGACAGCCCCAAGGGGGATCTATGGCTACACCTTC. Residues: CATSDTTAPRGIYGYTF.

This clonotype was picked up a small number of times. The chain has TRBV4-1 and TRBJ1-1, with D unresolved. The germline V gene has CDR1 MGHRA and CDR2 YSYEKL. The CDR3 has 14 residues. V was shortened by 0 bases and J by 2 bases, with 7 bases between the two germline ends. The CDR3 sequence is CASSQDLYNTEAFF. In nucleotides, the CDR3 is TGCGCCAGCAGCCAAGATTTGTACAACACTGAAGCTTTCTTT.

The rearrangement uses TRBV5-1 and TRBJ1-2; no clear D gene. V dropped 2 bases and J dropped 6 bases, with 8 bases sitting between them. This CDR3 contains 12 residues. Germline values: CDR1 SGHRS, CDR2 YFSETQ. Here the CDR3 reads CASSFGDDGYTF. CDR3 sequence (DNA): TGCGCCAGCAGCTTCGGAGATGATGGCTACACCTTC.

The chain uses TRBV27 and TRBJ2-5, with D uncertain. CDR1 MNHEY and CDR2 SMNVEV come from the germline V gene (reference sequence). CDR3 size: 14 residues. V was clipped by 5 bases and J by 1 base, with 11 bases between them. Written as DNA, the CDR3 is TGTGCCAGCAGTCGGCGTAGTTCCCAAGAGACCCAGTACTTC. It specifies CASSRRSSQETQYF.

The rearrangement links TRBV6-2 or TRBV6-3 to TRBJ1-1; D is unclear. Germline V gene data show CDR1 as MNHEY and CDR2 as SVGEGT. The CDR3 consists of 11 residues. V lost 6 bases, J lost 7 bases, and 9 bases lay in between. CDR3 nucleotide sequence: TGTGCCAGCAGCCGGGCAGTTGAAGCTTTCTTT. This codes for CASSRAVEAFF.

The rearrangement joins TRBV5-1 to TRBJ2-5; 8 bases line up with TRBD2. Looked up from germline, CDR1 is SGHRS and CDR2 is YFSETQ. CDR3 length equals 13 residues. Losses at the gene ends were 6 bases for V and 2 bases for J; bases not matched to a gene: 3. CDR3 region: CASKVAGQETQYF. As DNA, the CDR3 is TGCGCCAGCAAGGTAGCGGGGCAAGAGACCCAGTACTTC. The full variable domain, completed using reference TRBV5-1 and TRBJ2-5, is KAGVTQTPRYLIKTRGQQVTLSCSPISGHRSVSWYQQTPGQGLQFLFEYFSETQRNKGNFPGRFSGRQFSNSRSEMNVSTLELGDSALYLCASKVAGQETQYFGPGTRLLVL.

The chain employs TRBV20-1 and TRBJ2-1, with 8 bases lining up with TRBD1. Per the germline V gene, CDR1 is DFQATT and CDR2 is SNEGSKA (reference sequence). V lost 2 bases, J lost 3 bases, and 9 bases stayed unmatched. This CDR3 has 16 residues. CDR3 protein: CSARTGGSFYYNEQFF. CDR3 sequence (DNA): TGCAGTGCTAGAACAGGGGGGTCTTTTTACTACAATGAGCAGTTCTTC.

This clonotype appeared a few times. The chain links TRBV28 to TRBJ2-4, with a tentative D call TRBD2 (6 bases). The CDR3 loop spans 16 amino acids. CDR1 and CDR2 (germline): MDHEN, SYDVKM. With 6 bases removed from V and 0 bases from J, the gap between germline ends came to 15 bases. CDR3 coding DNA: TGTGCCAGCAGCCCGGGGGTTAACCTAGCCAAAAACATTCAGTACTTC. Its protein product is CASSPGVNLAKNIQYF.